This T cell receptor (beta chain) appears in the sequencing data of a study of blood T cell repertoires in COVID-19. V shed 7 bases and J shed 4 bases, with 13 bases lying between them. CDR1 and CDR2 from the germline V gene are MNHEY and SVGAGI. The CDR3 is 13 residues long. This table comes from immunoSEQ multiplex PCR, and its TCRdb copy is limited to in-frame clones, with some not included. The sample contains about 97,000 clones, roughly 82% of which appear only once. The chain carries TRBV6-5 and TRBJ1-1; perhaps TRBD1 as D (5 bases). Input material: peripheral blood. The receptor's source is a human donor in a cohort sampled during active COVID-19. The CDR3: CASNWAGGTEAFF. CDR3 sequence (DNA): TGTGCCAGCAACTGGGCCGGGGGCACTGAAGCTTTCTTT.